This T cell receptor beta chain was sequenced during a study of read filtering for tumor transcriptome and immune sequencing (dated by TCRdb to the early 2020s). Turning to the overall study: Of the patients in the cohort, approximately 17 were male and more than 12 were female, and their mean age was around 66 years, with a range of about 40 to 85. By revised international staging, under 10 patients were R-ISS I, some 17 were R-ISS II and roughly seven were R-ISS III. After DNase treatment, whole-transcriptome libraries were prepared using the TruSeq RNA Access Library Prep Kit. TCR-region mapped reads per sample ranged from about 4 to 10.27 million with IR-seq versus only roughly 80 to 1273 with RNA-seq. TCR repertoires obtained by targeted immune repertoire sequencing and by bulk whole-transcriptome sequencing performed on the same bone marrow samples were compared. One main goal was a read-filtering strategy for immune repertoire data, in particular deciding whether clonotypes backed by only one read should be removed.

TCR libraries were built from roughly 400 ng RNA with the Immunoverse kit, using molecular barcoded adaptors covering alpha/delta and beta/gamma chains. TCR library preparation used the same RNA that went into transcriptome sequencing. Sequencing of TCR libraries was carried out on an Illumina HiSeq 4000 with 2 x 150 cycles. Under the source paper's analysis protocol: TCR reads were aligned to human V, D, J and C references and assembled into CDR3 clonotypes with MiXCR, including quality filtering and error correction. The tcR package in R was used to analyze clonotype counts and gene usage diversity. For inspection of raw mapping reads, RNA-seq reads were mapped by STAR aligner version 2.5.3a onto GRCh37 of the human genome. To test how sequencing depth affected the clonotypes detected, IR-seq fastq files were randomly downsampled with Seqtk 1.3. TCRdb applied fastp at Q25 and MiXCR to the public reads, then kept only in-frame beta chains. A single entry per CDR3 protein holds the most common genes and DNA from its merged rows. TCRdb, rather than the study authors, made the V and J calls. In all, the sample holds fewer than 25,000 distinct CDR3 sequences, and around a fifth of those were seen once. Of the sample, 15% to 20% is held by the ten largest clones.

Every patient had bone marrow sampled at the time of active disease. Ficoll-Hypaque density gradient centrifugation was used to isolate bone marrow mononuclear cells. Myeloma plasma cells were removed and CD138-negative cells were collected by negative selection after labeling with CD138 magnetic microbeads on a MACS separator. The purity of the isolated cells was checked by flow cytometry with CD138 antibodies on an Attune NxT. TRIzol reagent was used to extract total RNA, and a NanoDrop spectrophotometer was used to quantify the extracted RNA. For each patient, paired RNA-seq and IR-seq were run on the CD138-negative bone marrow sample from that patient. Overall study outcomes, separate from this receptor: The sorted CD138-negative fraction was not purified T cells but a mixed bone marrow immune population. In IR-seq, single-read clonotypes were roughly 86% of clonotypes but 3.5% to 4% of total reads; in RNA-seq they were 74.6% of clonotypes and about 41% of reads. The correlation between IR-seq and RNA-seq shared clonotype proportions rose when single-read clonotypes were removed. IR-seq captured clonotypes at much higher depth and more reliably than RNA-seq, and smaller IR-seq throughput sufficed to identify most shared clonotypes.

Turning to this clonotype: Its recognized antigen is unknown. Only one base separates this from a far larger clonotype, so it likely reflects a read error. Because it lacks the conserved phenylalanine or tryptophan at the end, this CDR3 is likely a read error.

The CDR3 contains 13 residues when both ends are counted. The DNA shown is the 39-base CDR3, in frame from base 1. Relative to germline, V is 6 bases shorter and J is 0 bases shorter, with 8 bases between their ends. The germline V gene (reference sequence) yields MNHNY for CDR1 and SVGAGI for CDR2. This TCR was sampled from a donor aged 40 or older with multiple myeloma. The sequence joins TRBV6-6 to TRBJ1-1; the D gene remains uncertain. Sequencing was carried out using a population of CD138-negative cells sorted from bone marrow. The meaning of the sample's cell subset or site label: bone marrow mononuclear cells depleted of CD138+ plasma/myeloma cells by negative magnetic selection. The sequenced DNA: TGTGCCAGCAGCCGCAGTATGAACACTGAAGCTTTCTCT. It translates as CASSRSMNTEAFS.